These T cell receptor beta chains were read from a single sample in a study of shared clonotypes between healthy human individuals. Assay used: immunoSEQ multiplex PCR; TCRdb lists only in-frame clones, some missing. The table shows fewer than 3 million clones, with roughly 90% occurring only once. Sequencing was done on a sample of naive CD4+ T cells from PBMCs. These receptors originate from a man younger than 30 in good health. Some clones in this sample may be carry-over from other donors' samples. The CDR3 runs from the conserved cysteine through the conserved F or W. Each record gives: J gene, clone size, D gene, V gene, CDR3 DNA, CDR3 protein. D genes are given only for firm matches. Only some rows state a clone size, as once, few, many or a class for expanded clones.

J gene: TRBJ2-5; clone size: -; D gene: -; V gene: TRBV18; CDR3 DNA: TGTGCCAGCTCACCAATGGTGACCCAAGAGACCCAGTACTTC; CDR3 protein: CASSPMVTQETQYF
J gene: TRBJ2-7; clone size: -; D gene: TRBD1; V gene: TRBV6-1; CDR3 DNA: TGTGCCAGCAGTGGAGGGACAGCCTCCTACGAGCAGTACTTC; CDR3 protein: CASSGGTASYEQYF
J gene: TRBJ2-7; clone size: -; D gene: -; V gene: TRBV5-8; CDR3 DNA: TGTGCCAGCAGCTTGGCCGCGGAAGGGTTAGGCTACGAGCAGTACTTC; CDR3 protein: CASSLAAEGLGYEQYF
J gene: TRBJ2-7; clone size: -; D gene: TRBD2; V gene: TRBV7-8; CDR3 DNA: TGTGCCAGCAGCTCTGCTGCGGGGGACGAGCAGTACTTC; CDR3 protein: CASSSAAGDEQYF
J gene: TRBJ2-5; clone size: -; D gene: TRBD1; V gene: TRBV28; CDR3 DNA: TGTGCCAGCAGTGGAGGGACAGGGACGGCGGAGACCCAGTACTTC; CDR3 protein: CASSGGTGTAETQYF
J gene: TRBJ1-1; clone size: -; D gene: -; V gene: TRBV11-1; CDR3 DNA: TGTGCCAGCACCCCCCCAGCCCGAGCGAACACTGAAGCTTTCTTT; CDR3 protein: CASTPPARANTEAFF
J gene: TRBJ2-1; clone size: -; D gene: TRBD2; V gene: TRBV5-6; CDR3 DNA: TGTGCCAGCAGCCCGGGACTAGCGGGAGGCGACACCTACAATGAGCAGTTCTTC; CDR3 protein: CASSPGLAGGDTYNEQFF
J gene: TRBJ2-3; clone size: -; D gene: TRBD1; V gene: TRBV19; CDR3 DNA: TGTGCCAGTAGTATCAGGAGACAGGGTAACACAGATACGCAGTATTTT; CDR3 protein: CASSIRRQGNTDTQYF
J gene: TRBJ2-2; clone size: -; D gene: TRBD1; V gene: TRBV2; CDR3 DNA: TGTGCCAGCAGGAGGGGGACAGTTGTAACCGGGGAGCTGTTTTTT; CDR3 protein: CASRRGTVVTGELFF
J gene: TRBJ2-5; clone size: -; D gene: TRBD2; V gene: TRBV27; CDR3 DNA: TGTGCCAGCAGTTTACTAGCGGGAGTGTTAGAGACCCAGTACTTC; CDR3 protein: CASSLLAGVLETQYF
J gene: TRBJ1-5; clone size: -; D gene: TRBD1; V gene: TRBV7-8; CDR3 DNA: TGTGCCAGCAGCCGGCAGGGACAGACCAATCAGCCCCAGCATTTT; CDR3 protein: CASSRQGQTNQPQHF
J gene: TRBJ2-7; clone size: -; D gene: TRBD2; V gene: TRBV7-2; CDR3 DNA: TGTGCCAGCAGCGCGAGCGGGAGGAGCTACGAGCAGTACTTC; CDR3 protein: CASSASGRSYEQYF
J gene: TRBJ1-2; clone size: -; D gene: -; V gene: TRBV14; CDR3 DNA: TGTGCCAGCAGCCAAGATGGAATACAGAACTATGGCTACACCTTC; CDR3 protein: CASSQDGIQNYGYTF
J gene: TRBJ1-4; clone size: -; D gene: -; V gene: TRBV5-4; CDR3 DNA: TGTGCCAGCAGCCCGGGAGGGCGGGGTAATGAAAAACTGTTTTTT; CDR3 protein: CASSPGGRGNEKLFF
J gene: TRBJ2-7; clone size: -; D gene: TRBD2; V gene: TRBV5-1; CDR3 DNA: TGCGCCAGCAGTAGGACTAGCGGGAGTCCTGTTTGGGAGCAGTACTTC; CDR3 protein: CASSRTSGSPVWEQYF
J gene: TRBJ2-3; clone size: -; D gene: -; V gene: TRBV27; CDR3 DNA: TGTGCCAGCAGTCTCGGAAGGGATACGCAGTATTTT; CDR3 protein: CASSLGRDTQYF
J gene: TRBJ2-7; clone size: -; D gene: -; V gene: TRBV6-1; CDR3 DNA: TGTGCCAGCATCGGGCTGGGGGACTCCTACGAGCAGTACTTC; CDR3 protein: CASIGLGDSYEQYF
J gene: TRBJ2-1; clone size: -; D gene: TRBD2; V gene: TRBV4-2; CDR3 DNA: TGTGCCAGCAGCCAAGGACCTAGCGGACGGAAGGAGCAGTTCTTC; CDR3 protein: CASSQGPSGRKEQFF
J gene: TRBJ2-3; clone size: -; D gene: -; V gene: TRBV18; CDR3 DNA: TGTGCCAGCTCACCGACCGCGGGAAGTTTCACAGATACGCAGTATTTT; CDR3 protein: CASSPTAGSFTDTQYF
J gene: TRBJ1-4; clone size: -; D gene: TRBD1; V gene: TRBV5-4; CDR3 DNA: TGTGCCAGCAGCTACCCGGGACAGTTCCCATTATTT; CDR3 protein: CASSYPGQFPLF
J gene: TRBJ1-2; clone size: -; D gene: -; V gene: TRBV5-1; CDR3 DNA: TGCGCCAGCAGCTTGGAGGCTACTAACTATGGCTACACCTTC; CDR3 protein: CASSLEATNYGYTF
J gene: TRBJ2-7; clone size: -; D gene: TRBD2; V gene: TRBV27; CDR3 DNA: TGTGCCAGCAGTTTTGCTAGCGGGAGTAGGCTCTACGAGCAGTACTTC; CDR3 protein: CASSFASGSRLYEQYF
J gene: TRBJ1-2; clone size: -; D gene: TRBD1; V gene: TRBV5-6; CDR3 DNA: TGTGCCAGCAGCTTGGCAGGGGGCTATGGCTACACCTTC; CDR3 protein: CASSLAGGYGYTF
J gene: TRBJ2-1; clone size: -; D gene: TRBD2; V gene: TRBV6-6; CDR3 DNA: TGTGCCAGCAGTCTGACTAGCGGGCCCGACAATGAGCAGTTCTTC; CDR3 protein: CASSLTSGPDNEQFF
J gene: TRBJ2-5; clone size: -; D gene: -; V gene: TRBV6-5; CDR3 DNA: TGTGCCAGCAGCCGGACTCCCGTTGGAGAGACCCAGTACTTC; CDR3 protein: CASSRTPVGETQYF
J gene: TRBJ2-6; clone size: -; D gene: -; V gene: TRBV19; CDR3 DNA: TGTGCCAGTAGTATAGGGACACACCGCTCTGGGGCCAACGTCCTGACTTTC; CDR3 protein: CASSIGTHRSGANVLTF
J gene: TRBJ2-2; clone size: -; D gene: TRBD2; V gene: TRBV15; CDR3 DNA: TGTGCCACCAGCATTCGCGGGAGAGGTGACACCGGGGAGCTGTTTTTT; CDR3 protein: CATSIRGRGDTGELFF
J gene: TRBJ2-1; clone size: -; D gene: -; V gene: TRBV5-6; CDR3 DNA: TGTGCCAGCAGCCCCGGAGTCTCCTACAATGAGCAGTTCTTC; CDR3 protein: CASSPGVSYNEQFF
J gene: TRBJ1-2; clone size: -; D gene: -; V gene: TRBV6-6; CDR3 DNA: TGTGCCAGCAGTTACTCGGTCTTGCAGAAAGGCTACACCTTC; CDR3 protein: CASSYSVLQKGYTF
J gene: TRBJ1-3; clone size: -; D gene: TRBD1; V gene: TRBV27; CDR3 DNA: TGTGCCAGCAGACAAGGCGGGACAGGGGCACACACCATATATTTT; CDR3 protein: CASRQGGTGAHTIYF
J gene: TRBJ2-7; clone size: -; D gene: TRBD2; V gene: TRBV7-3; CDR3 DNA: TGTGCCAGCAGCTCCCAAAAAGCGGGAGGTCTCTACGAGCAGTACTTC; CDR3 protein: CASSSQKAGGLYEQYF
J gene: TRBJ2-5; clone size: -; D gene: TRBD2; V gene: TRBV7-3; CDR3 DNA: TGTGCCAGCAGCTTTGGGACTAGCGACCAAGAGACCCAGTACTTC; CDR3 protein: CASSFGTSDQETQYF
J gene: TRBJ1-1; clone size: -; D gene: -; V gene: TRBV29-1; CDR3 DNA: TGCAGCGGGAAACAGGTTTTGAACACTGAAGCTTTCTTT; CDR3 protein: CSGKQVLNTEAFF
J gene: TRBJ2-7; clone size: -; D gene: -; V gene: TRBV6-6; CDR3 DNA: TGTGCCAGCAGCCTCGGGGCTCTGTCCTACGAGCAGTACTTC; CDR3 protein: CASSLGALSYEQYF
J gene: TRBJ1-2; clone size: -; D gene: -; V gene: TRBV4-3; CDR3 DNA: TGCGCCAGCAGCCAAGATCTGAAAGGGGCGGGTGGCTACACCTTC; CDR3 protein: CASSQDLKGAGGYTF
J gene: TRBJ1-3; clone size: -; D gene: TRBD1; V gene: TRBV29-1; CDR3 DNA: TGCAGCGTTAGGACAGGGTTGGCTGGAAACACCATATATTTT; CDR3 protein: CSVRTGLAGNTIYF
J gene: TRBJ1-2; clone size: once; D gene: -; V gene: TRBV18; CDR3 DNA: TGTGCCAGCTCACCACCGGGCAGGTCGACGGCCTATGGCTACACCTTC; CDR3 protein: CASSPPGRSTAYGYTF
J gene: TRBJ2-2; clone size: -; D gene: -; V gene: TRBV5-4; CDR3 DNA: TGTGCCAGCAGCAAGGGATCCCCGGGATTATCCACCGGGGAGCTGTTTTTT; CDR3 protein: CASSKGSPGLSTGELFF
J gene: TRBJ1-5; clone size: -; D gene: -; V gene: TRBV7-2; CDR3 DNA: TGTGCCAGCAGCCAAGCCGGGTTTAGCAATCAGCCCCAGCATTTT; CDR3 protein: CASSQAGFSNQPQHF
J gene: TRBJ1-3; clone size: -; D gene: -; V gene: TRBV30; CDR3 DNA: TGTGCCTGGAGTGTTTTTGGAAACACCATATATTTT; CDR3 protein: CAWSVFGNTIYF
J gene: TRBJ2-7; clone size: -; D gene: TRBD2; V gene: TRBV7-3; CDR3 DNA: TGTGCCAGCAGCTTAGCGGGAGGCCCGACCTACGAGCAGTACTTC; CDR3 protein: CASSLAGGPTYEQYF
J gene: TRBJ2-3; clone size: -; D gene: TRBD2; V gene: TRBV18; CDR3 DNA: TGTGCCAGCTCACCCCTCGGGGGGGGACCAGATACGCAGTATTTT; CDR3 protein: CASSPLGGGPDTQYF
J gene: TRBJ1-2; clone size: -; D gene: -; V gene: TRBV30; CDR3 DNA: TGTGCCTGGAGTCCACCAGGGCATGGCTACACCTTC; CDR3 protein: CAWSPPGHGYTF
J gene: TRBJ2-7; clone size: once; D gene: -; V gene: TRBV7-8; CDR3 DNA: TGTGCCAGCAGCTTAGGCGTATCGGGGGCCAGCTCCTACGAGCAGTACTTC; CDR3 protein: CASSLGVSGASSYEQYF
J gene: TRBJ2-7; clone size: -; D gene: -; V gene: TRBV21-1; CDR3 DNA: TGTGCCAGCAGCAAAGGCAGTCGACCTAGCGGGAGGGCCCTCGAGCAGTACTTC; CDR3 protein: CASSKGSRPSGRALEQYF
J gene: TRBJ1-2; clone size: -; D gene: -; V gene: TRBV5-6; CDR3 DNA: TGTGCCAGCAGCTTGGTGGCGGACTATGGCTACACCTTC; CDR3 protein: CASSLVADYGYTF
J gene: TRBJ2-7; clone size: -; D gene: -; V gene: TRBV7-9; CDR3 DNA: TGTGCCAGCAGCCAGTCGACTAGTAAGCAGTACTTC; CDR3 protein: CASSQSTSKQYF
J gene: TRBJ2-5; clone size: once; D gene: TRBD2; V gene: TRBV5-1; CDR3 DNA: TGCGCCTCCCAACGGCGGGAGGGCCGCCAAGAGACCCAGTACTTC; CDR3 protein: CASQRREGRQETQYF
J gene: TRBJ1-2; clone size: -; D gene: -; V gene: TRBV28; CDR3 DNA: TGTGCTCATTCGGTCCTTAACTATGGCTACACCTTC; CDR3 protein: CAHSVLNYGYTF
J gene: TRBJ2-3; clone size: -; D gene: TRBD1; V gene: TRBV19; CDR3 DNA: TGTGCCAGTAGTATCGCCGGGACAGGGGGCGCAGATACGCAGTATTTT; CDR3 protein: CASSIAGTGGADTQYF
J gene: TRBJ2-7; clone size: -; D gene: TRBD2; V gene: TRBV5-1; CDR3 DNA: TGCGCCAGCAGCGGCGGGACTAGCGGGTCCTACGAGCAGTACTTC; CDR3 protein: CASSGGTSGSYEQYF
J gene: TRBJ2-1; clone size: -; D gene: -; V gene: TRBV2; CDR3 DNA: TGTGCCAGCAGCTCCCATATGGGTGAGCAGTTCTTC; CDR3 protein: CASSSHMGEQFF
J gene: TRBJ2-4; clone size: -; D gene: TRBD2; V gene: TRBV7-9; CDR3 DNA: TGTGCCAGCAGCGCGGGACTAGCGGGAGTGCAGGACATTCAGTACTTC; CDR3 protein: CASSAGLAGVQDIQYF
J gene: TRBJ2-5; clone size: -; D gene: -; V gene: TRBV29-1; CDR3 DNA: TGCAGCGGGTTGGTCTCCGGGTATAGAGAGACCCAGTACTTC; CDR3 protein: CSGLVSGYRETQYF
J gene: TRBJ2-1; clone size: -; D gene: TRBD2; V gene: TRBV7-2; CDR3 DNA: TGTGCCAGCAGCCAGACTAGCGGGAGGGCTAATGAGCAGTTCTTC; CDR3 protein: CASSQTSGRANEQFF
J gene: TRBJ2-7; clone size: -; D gene: TRBD1; V gene: TRBV28; CDR3 DNA: TGTGCCAGCAGCCTCCCCGGGACAGGGGCCTACGAGCAGTACTTC; CDR3 protein: CASSLPGTGAYEQYF
J gene: TRBJ2-1; clone size: -; D gene: -; V gene: TRBV7-3; CDR3 DNA: TGTGCCAGCAGCCTCCAGGCGGGGACCTCCTACAATGAGCAGTTCTTC; CDR3 protein: CASSLQAGTSYNEQFF